These 20 T cell receptor beta chains share one sample of origin, sequenced in a study of shared clonotypes between healthy human individuals. Assay used: immunoSEQ multiplex PCR; TCRdb lists only in-frame clones, some missing. The table has a few million clones, more than 85% seen once. Sequencing was done on a sample of naive CD4+ T cells from PBMCs. Documented subset: CD45RA+ positively selected. The receptors here all came from a man aged 18 to 29 in good health. Some clones in this sample may be carry-over from other donors' samples.

This clone was counted once. The J gene is TRBJ2-7, the V gene TRBV9, with D unresolved. Germline values: CDR1 SGDLS, CDR2 YYNGEE. The CDR3 has 13 amino acids. Trimming removed 3 bases from V and 3 bases from J, with 10 bases in between. CDR3 in amino acids: CASSGTENYEQYF. The CDR3 DNA is TGTGCCAGCAGCGGGACGGAAAACTACGAGCAGTACTTC.

The rearrangement links TRBV7-8 to TRBJ1-5; D remains unclear. The CDR3 sequence is 15 residues long. The ends were cut back, 1 base at V and 3 bases at J, with 10 bases in the middle. CDR1 and CDR2 from the germline V gene are SGHVS and FQNEAQ. The CDR3 DNA reads TGTGCCAGCAGCTTAGGTTCACAGAACAATCAGCCCCAGCATTTT. Translating gives CASSLGSQNNQPQHF.

The chain is built from TRBV5-1 and TRBJ2-2, with a tentative D call TRBD2 (6 bases). This CDR3 spans 15 amino acids. V was clipped by 4 bases and J by 3 bases, with 13 bases between them. The germline V gene has CDR1 SGHRS and CDR2 YFSETQ. CDR3 in DNA: TGCGCCAGCAGCCCCGGGGGTACCGACACCGGGGAGCTGTTTTTT. It encodes CASSPGGTDTGELFF.

The chain joins TRBV28 to TRBJ2-3; D might be TRBD1 (6 bases). The CDR3 is 15 amino acids. Trimming left V 2 bases short and J 6 bases short, with 15 bases between. The V gene's germline CDR1 is MDHEN and CDR2 SYDVKM. The CDR3 loop is CASSLTRGSLDTQYF. CDR3 in DNA: TGTGCCAGCAGTTTAACAAGGGGGAGCCTGGATACGCAGTATTTT.

This chain joins TRBV28 and TRBJ2-7; 9 bases are shared with TRBD1. V lost 6 bases to trimming and J lost 0 bases; unmatched junction nucleotides: 6. CDR1 is MDHEN and CDR2 is SYDVKM in the germline V gene. The CDR3 consists of 15 residues. The CDR3 spells CASRVQGAFSYEQYF. The CDR3 DNA reads as TGTGCCAGCAGGGTACAGGGGGCCTTCTCCTACGAGCAGTACTTC.

This sequence joins TRBV11-3 and TRBJ2-6, with TRBD1 identical over 8 bases. Germline CDR1 reads SGHNT; CDR2 reads YENEEA. V gave up 3 bases and J gave up 1 base; unmatched junction bases: 5. There are 17 residues in the CDR3. The CDR3: CASSLAGGLSGANVLTF. CDR3 DNA sequence: TGTGCCAGCAGCTTGGCAGGGGGCTTATCTGGGGCCAACGTCCTGACTTTC. The entire variable domain, with the rest obtained from reference TRBV11-3 and TRBJ2-6, is as follows: EAGVVQSPRYKIIEKKQPVAFWCNPISGHNTLYWYLQNLGQGPELLIRYENEEAVDDSQLPKDRFSAERLKGVDSTLKIQPAELGDSAVYLCASSLAGGLSGANVLTFGAGSRLTVL.

The chain has TRBV29-1 and TRBJ1-4; the D gene is possibly TRBD1 (6 bases). The CDR3 is 14 residues long. The germline gives CDR1 SQVTM, CDR2 ANQGSEA. V was clipped by 0 bases and J by 7 bases, with 12 bases between them. CDR3 region: CSVEDRGRGEKLFF. The DNA for the CDR3 is TGCAGCGTTGAAGACCGGGGCAGGGGTGAAAAACTGTTTTTT.

With respect to this clone: Other DNA sequences in the sample encode the same CDR3. The gene calls are TRBV5-1 and TRBJ1-3; D unresolved. Germline V lookup: CDR1 SGHRS, CDR2 YFSETQ. The V end was cut by 4 bases, the J end by 0 bases, with 8 bases between. There are 14 residues in the CDR3. Written as DNA, the CDR3 is TGCGCCAGCAGCGGAGGGTCCTCTGGAAACACCATATATTTT. Its translation: CASSGGSSGNTIYF.

As to this clone: Distinct nucleotide sequences in the sample also encode this CDR3. This chain joins TRBV5-1 and TRBJ2-5, with 10 bases aligning to TRBD1. Trimming cost V 4 bases and J 5 bases; bases outside gene matches: 8. The CDR3 contains 15 residues. CDR1 and CDR2 from the germline V gene are SGHRS and YFSETQ. The CDR3 nucleotides read TGCGCCAGCAGCCTGACCGGGACAGGGGAGGAGACCCAGTACTTC. It translates to CASSLTGTGEETQYF.

The rearrangement joins TRBV6-5 to TRBJ2-3; no reliable D call. This CDR3 contains 14 residues. Germline V gene sequence: CDR1 MNHEY, CDR2 SVGAGI. V lost 4 bases and J 1 base, leaving 9 bases between the germline ends. The CDR3 DNA sequence: TGTGCCAGCAGTTCAGAGGACGGCACAGATACGCAGTATTTT. This gives the protein CASSSEDGTDTQYF.

V usage is TRBV5-4 and J usage is TRBJ2-6, with TRBD1 as a possible D gene (6 bases). The germline V gene has CDR1 SGHNT and CDR2 YYREEE (reference sequence). V lost 4 bases and J lost 0, with 17 bases in between. The CDR3 is 18 residues long. CDR3 in DNA: TGTGCCAGCAGCAACGCGGCACAGGGTCTCTCTGGGGCCAACGTCCTGACTTTC. Its protein product is CASSNAAQGLSGANVLTF. Drawing the rest from reference TRBV5-4 and TRBJ2-6, the complete variable domain is ETGVTQSPTHLIKTRGQQVTLRCSSQSGHNTVSWYQQALGQGPQFIFQYYREEENGRGNFPPRFSGLQFPNYSSELNVNALELDDSALYLCASSNAAQGLSGANVLTFGAGSRLTVL.

The chain joins TRBV27 to TRBJ1-3; TRBD1 is a possible D gene (5 bases). CDR1 is MNHEY and CDR2 is SMNVEV in the germline V gene (reference sequence). With 6 bases removed from V and 1 base from J, the gap between germline ends came to 16 bases. The CDR3 spans 16 residues. CDR3 DNA: TGTGCCAGCAGGGGCCTTCAGGGTTCATCTGGAAACACCATATATTTT. The encoded protein is CASRGLQGSSGNTIYF.

V and J are TRBV15 and TRBJ2-4; possible D gene TRBD1, 5 bases. V gave up 8 bases and J gave up 8 bases, with 19 bases separating them. Germline CDR1 reads LNHNV; CDR2 reads YYDKDF (reference sequence). This CDR3 is built from 14 residues. The CDR3 here is CATGKRSEGDIQYF. The CDR3 DNA is TGTGCCACCGGAAAGCGCTCCGAAGGGGACATTCAGTACTTC.

Details on this clone: Other DNA sequences from this sample encode an identical CDR3 as well. This chain links TRBV15 with TRBJ1-1, with no clear D. Germline-derived CDR1 and CDR2 are LNHNV and YYDKDF (reference sequence). V was trimmed by 1 base and J by 0 bases, leaving 6 bases between them. This CDR3 is built from 14 residues. In DNA, the CDR3 is TGTGCCACCAGCAGAGGGACGGTGAACACTGAAGCTTTCTTT. It yields the protein CATSRGTVNTEAFF.

The chain combines TRBV9 with TRBJ1-5, with D maybe TRBD1 (6 bases). Trimming shortened V by 1 base and J by 6 bases, and 11 bases separated the two germline ends. This CDR3 has 14 residues. CDR1 SGDLS and CDR2 YYNGEE come from the germline V gene. The CDR3 here is CASSVSGAGQPQHF. The CDR3 nucleotides read TGTGCCAGCAGCGTATCAGGGGCAGGTCAGCCCCAGCATTTT.

The chain links TRBV27 to TRBJ1-4; 11 bases are a match to TRBD1. V dropped 6 bases and J dropped 11; count of bases not matched to a gene: 2. The CDR3 totals 12 residues. Germline lookup yields CDR1 MNHEY and CDR2 SMNVEV (reference sequence). The CDR3 bases are TGTGCCAGCAGCGGGACAGGGGGGAAACTGTTTTTT. The encoded protein is CASSGTGGKLFF. The full variable domain, completed using reference TRBV27 and TRBJ1-4, is EAQVTQNPRYLITVTGKKLTVTCSQNMNHEYMSWYRQDPGLGLRQIYYSMNVEVTDKGDVPEGYKVSRKEKRNFPLILESPSPNQTSLYFCASSGTGGKLFFGSGTQLSVL.

This clone was detected only once. The chain's CDR3 is CASSEVGGLDEQYF. Here the CDR3 DNA reads TGTGCCAGCAGTGAAGTCGGGGGGCTGGACGAGCAGTACTTC. The J gene is TRBJ2-7, the V gene TRBV6-1, with D possibly matching TRBD2 (7 bases). The CDR3 consists of 14 residues. V was cut by 1 base and J by 5 bases, with 12 bases left in between. Germline V lookup: CDR1 MNHNS, CDR2 SASEGT.

The V gene is TRBV29-1, the J gene TRBJ2-5; D might be TRBD2 (5 bases). V dropped 7 bases and J dropped 1 base, with 7 bases sitting between them. Germline CDR1 is SQVTM and CDR2 is ANQGSEA. This CDR3 has 11 amino acids. The CDR3 sequence is CSAGIQETQYF. The CDR3 DNA reads as TGCAGCGCGGGAATCCAAGAGACCCAGTACTTC.

Of note for this clone: Other DNA variants within this sample encode the same CDR3. CDR3 protein: CASSLFRGSGANVLTF. The CDR3 region has the DNA TGTGCCAGCAGTTTATTCCGGGGATCCGGGGCCAACGTCCTGACTTTC. The V gene is TRBV28, the J gene TRBJ2-6, with D perhaps matching TRBD2 (5 bases). The CDR3 length is 16 residues. CDR1 is MDHEN, CDR2 SYDVKM, per germline. V was pared by 1 base and J by 4 bases, with 11 bases between. The entire variable domain, with the rest obtained from reference TRBV28 and TRBJ2-6, is as follows: DVKVTQSSRYLVKRTGEKVFLECVQDMDHENMFWYRQDPGLGLRLIYFSYDVKMKEKGDIPEGYSVSREKKERFSLILESASTNQTSMYLCASSLFRGSGANVLTFGAGSRLTVL.

The rearrangement uses TRBV7-2 and TRBJ2-7; 10 bases match TRBD2. Germline V gene data show CDR1 as SGHTA and CDR2 as FQGNSA. The CDR3 spans 14 residues. Trimming at V came to 5 bases and at J to 6 bases, leaving 7 bases not matched to a gene. CDR3 sequence: CASSPPGLATEQYF. CDR3 sequence (DNA): TGTGCCAGCAGCCCCCCGGGACTAGCGACCGAGCAGTACTTC.